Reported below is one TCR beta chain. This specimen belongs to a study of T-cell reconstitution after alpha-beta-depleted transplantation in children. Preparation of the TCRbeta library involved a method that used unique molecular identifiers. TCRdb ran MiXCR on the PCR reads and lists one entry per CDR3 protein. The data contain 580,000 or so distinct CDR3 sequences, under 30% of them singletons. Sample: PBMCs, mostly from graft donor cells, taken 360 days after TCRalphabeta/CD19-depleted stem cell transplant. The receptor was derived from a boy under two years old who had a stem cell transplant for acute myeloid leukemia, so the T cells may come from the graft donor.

CDR3 region: CAISEASGTRKSYEQYF. CDR3 DNA sequence: TGTGCCATCAGTGAGGCGAGCGGGACTAGAAAGTCCTACGAGCAGTACTTC. The chain uses TRBV10-3 and TRBJ2-7; 8 bases are a match to TRBD2. This CDR3 spans 17 amino acids. J lost 1 base, V lost 2 bases, and 10 bases had no gene match. Germline lookup yields CDR1 ENHRY and CDR2 SYGVKD.